These 2 T cell receptor beta chains were sequenced from one sample in a study of T-cell memory formation after mild COVID-19. From the 5' RACE reads, TCRdb called clonotypes with MiXCR, one entry per CDR3 protein. Of 450,000 to 700,000 distinct CDR3 sequences listed, roughly 18% are singletons. The sequenced sample was PBMCs or a T cell subset sorted from them (not recorded which). The receptors originated from an adult woman who had mild COVID-19 (a few samples of this study predate the infection). Cell type and time point are not known.

The CDR3 here is CASSPPSRVKGEAFF. As DNA, the CDR3 is TGTGCCAGCAGCCCCCCCAGTCGGGTGAAGGGCGAAGCTTTCTTT. The rearrangement links TRBV9 to TRBJ1-1, with unresolved D. The CDR3 length is 15 residues. Trimming left V 4 bases short and J 8 bases short, with 21 bases between. CDR1 SGDLS and CDR2 YYNGEE come from the germline V gene. Together with reference TRBV9 and TRBJ1-1, the CDR3 gives the full variable domain: DSGVTQTPKHLITATGQRVTLRCSPRSGDLSVYWYQQSLDQGLQFLIQYYNGEERAKGNILERFSAQQFPDLHSELNLSSLELGDSALYFCASSPPSRVKGEAFFGQGTRLTVV.

This clonotype was counted ten times or more. The gene calls are TRBV7-2 and TRBJ1-6; D ambiguous. The CDR3 totals 15 residues. V was pared by 7 bases and J by 7 bases, with 17 bases between. The germline gives CDR1 SGHTA, CDR2 FQGNSA. In DNA form, the CDR3 reads TGTGCCAGCACTCTATCGGGCAGTGGCAATTCACCCCTCCACTTT. It translates to CASTLSGSGNSPLHF.